These 2 T cell receptor beta chains were all obtained from the same sample, sequenced in a study of cytomegalovirus exposure and HLA in healthy donors. PCR employed 60 Vbeta and 13 Jbeta primers. Data came from immunoSEQ multiplex PCR; TCRdb stores just in-frame clones and leaves some out. This sample yields some 65,000 clones, of which approximately 82% are seen a single time; less than 25% belongs to the top ten. The sequenced sample consisted of PBMCs. The origin of the receptors is a woman aged 40 to 55 in good health and CMV-seropositive.

The rearrangement links TRBV5-1 to TRBJ1-4; the D gene is possibly TRBD1 (6 bases). The CDR3 runs to 16 residues. Germline CDR1 reads SGHRS; CDR2 reads YFSETQ. V was pared by 0 bases and J by 8 bases, with 17 bases between. CDR3 sequence (DNA): TGCGCCAGCAGCTTGGTGGGACACAGTATTGGAGAAAAACTGTTTTTT. It codes for CASSLVGHSIGEKLFF.

The chain joins TRBV28 to TRBJ2-7, with D perhaps matching TRBD2 (5 bases). Germline-derived CDR1 and CDR2 are MDHEN and SYDVKM. V dropped 6 bases and J dropped 0 bases, with 9 bases sitting between them. CDR3 length: 13 residues. The CDR3 DNA follows: TGTGCCAGCAGGCGGGTGTTCTCCTACGAGCAGTACTTC. Residues: CASRRVFSYEQYF. The full variable domain, in which reference TRBV28 and TRBJ2-7 provide the parts outside the CDR3, is DVKVTQSSRYLVKRTGEKVFLECVQDMDHENMFWYRQDPGLGLRLIYFSYDVKMKEKGDIPEGYSVSREKKERFSLILESASTNQTSMYLCASRRVFSYEQYFGPGTRLTVT.